These T cell receptor beta chains were read from a single sample in a study of Ad26.COV2.S vaccination and SARS-CoV-2 variants. Generated by immunoSEQ multiplex PCR, the TCRdb table keeps only in-frame clones and is missing some. Of about 400,000 clones in the sample, around nine tenths are singletons; the top ten hold over 1.5%. The sample here was peripheral blood, taken in a trial of Ad26.COV2.S vaccine versus placebo. Receptors were obtained from a person between 18 and 65 years old who received the Ad26.COV2.S COVID-19 vaccine or a placebo. CDR3s include the opening cysteine and the closing phenylalanine or tryptophan. Each record gives: clone size, D gene, V gene, J gene, CDR3 protein, CDR3 DNA. D genes are given only for firm matches. Some rows mark clone size as missing; the rest say once, few, many or name a class of expanded clone.

>NA|NA|TRBV9|TRBJ2-5
CASSVVGQGGQETQYF
TGTGCCAGCAGCGTAGTGGGCCAAGGGGGACAAGAGACCCAGTACTTC
>NA|NA|TRBV3-1/TRBV3-2|TRBJ1-6
CASSQGPDNSYDSPLHF
TGTGCCAGCAGCCAAGGGCCCGACAACTCCTACGATTCACCCCTCCACTTT
>NA|NA|TRBV5-4|TRBJ2-7
CASSFQARHEQYF
TGTGCCAGCAGCTTCCAAGCTCGCCACGAGCAGTACTTC
>NA|NA|TRBV19|TRBJ2-1
CASSPSPSSYNEQFF
TGTGCCAGTAGTCCTAGCCCGAGCTCCTACAATGAGCAGTTCTTC
>once|NA|TRBV11-3|TRBJ2-1
CASSPPGRAYNEQFF
TGTGCCAGCAGCCCCCCCGGCAGAGCATACAATGAGCAGTTCTTC
>NA|NA|TRBV3-1/TRBV3-2|TRBJ2-5
CASTLRGEETQYF
TGTGCCAGCACCTTACGAGGGGAAGAGACCCAGTACTTC
>NA|NA|TRBV5-4|TRBJ2-2
CASSLEGGNTGELFF
TGTGCCAGCAGCTTGGAAGGGGGAAACACCGGGGAGCTGTTTTTT
>NA|NA|TRBV6-2/TRBV6-3|TRBJ2-1
CASSPGNSYNEQFF
TGTGCCAGCAGCCCGGGAAACTCCTACAATGAGCAGTTCTTC
>NA|TRBD2|TRBV7-9|TRBJ2-7
CASRAGTIYEQYF
TGTGCCAGCAGGGCCGGGACTATCTACGAGCAGTACTTC
>NA|NA|TRBV6-4|TRBJ2-3
CASSDSGASTDTQYF
TGTGCCAGCAGTGACTCAGGGGCTAGCACAGATACGCAGTATTTT
>NA|TRBD1|TRBV30|TRBJ2-7
CAWSYDRAGEQYF
TGTGCCTGGAGCTACGACAGGGCAGGGGAGCAGTACTTC
>NA|TRBD1|TRBV7-3|TRBJ2-1
CASSLMAGGANNEQFF
TGTGCCAGCAGCTTAATGGCAGGGGGCGCGAACAATGAGCAGTTCTTC
>once|NA|TRBV10-3|TRBJ2-7
CAISSGSYEQYF
TGTGCCATTAGTTCAGGTAGCTACGAGCAGTACTTC
>NA|TRBD1|TRBV19|TRBJ1-1
CASSSQPGQGTAFF
TGTGCCAGTAGTTCCCAACCGGGACAGGGAACAGCTTTCTTT
>NA|TRBD1|TRBV11-3|TRBJ2-1
CASSFLMGQGNNEQFF
TGTGCCAGCAGCTTTCTGATGGGACAGGGAAATAATGAGCAGTTCTTC
>NA|NA|TRBV6-1|TRBJ2-3
CASSELMGPPDTQYF
TGTGCCAGCAGTGAATTAATGGGCCCTCCAGATACGCAGTATTTT